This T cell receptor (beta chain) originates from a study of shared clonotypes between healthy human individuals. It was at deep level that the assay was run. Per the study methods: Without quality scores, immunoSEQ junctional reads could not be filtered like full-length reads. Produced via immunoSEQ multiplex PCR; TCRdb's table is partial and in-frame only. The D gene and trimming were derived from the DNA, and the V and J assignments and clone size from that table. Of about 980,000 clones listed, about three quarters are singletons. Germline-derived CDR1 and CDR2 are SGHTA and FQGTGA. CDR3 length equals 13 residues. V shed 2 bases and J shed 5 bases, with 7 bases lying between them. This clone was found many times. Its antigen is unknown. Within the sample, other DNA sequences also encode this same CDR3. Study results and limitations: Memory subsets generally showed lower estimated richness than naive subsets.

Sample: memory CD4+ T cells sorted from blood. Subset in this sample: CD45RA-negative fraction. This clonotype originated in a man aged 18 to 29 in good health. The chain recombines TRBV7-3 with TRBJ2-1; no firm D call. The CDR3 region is CASSLSRDNEQFF. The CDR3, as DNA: TGTGCCAGCAGCTTATCCCGGGACAATGAGCAGTTCTTC.